This T cell receptor (beta chain) was found in a study of blood T cell repertoires in COVID-19. Grouping used clinical history reported by participants in a survey and questionnaire. This CDR3 contains 14 residues. Germline assignment: CDR1 MNHEY and CDR2 SMNVEV (reference sequence). Trimming took off 4 bases at V and 8 bases at J, with 15 bases between the two ends. Original handling: Reference gene primer amplification in the assay estimated nucleated cell counts. Method: immunoSEQ multiplex PCR; TCRdb's copy keeps in-frame clones and lacks some. From that table come the V and J calls and clone size; the DNA was used to work out D and trimming. The table records roughly 200,000 clones, 86% of them present only once.

The sequenced sample was PBMCs or T cells enriched from blood (not recorded which). The clonotype originates from a woman in her twenties or thirties who had recovered from COVID-19. The chain links TRBV27 to TRBJ2-1; D is perhaps TRBD1 (5 bases). The CDR3 loop reads CASSSQESLDEQFF. The CDR3 DNA reads as TGTGCCAGCAGTTCACAGGAAAGTCTGGATGAGCAGTTCTTC.